The clone carrying this T cell receptor beta chain has more than one count but fewer than ten. Its antigen is still unknown. This record belongs to a study of cytomegalovirus exposure and HLA in healthy donors. Study findings and constraints: Productive rates of about 90% or about 30% were seen for most TCR beta V segments in an earlier analysis. In a later analysis, the majority of CMV-associated beta chains seemingly showed HLA restriction.

Trimming took 6 bases from V and 2 from J, leaving 18 bases between them. Germline values: CDR1 SGHDT, CDR2 YYEEEE. The CDR3 sequence is 15 residues long. The PCR ran on 60 Vbeta and 13 Jbeta primers. Only in-frame clones appear in the TCRdb table, and some are missing; sequencing was by immunoSEQ multiplex PCR. The sample shows 150,000 to 180,000 clones, around 79% of them seen only once. The chain employs TRBV5-6 and TRBJ2-7; D might be TRBD1 (7 bases). The clonotype comes from a man aged 25 to 40 in good health and CMV-seropositive. Sequencing input: PBMCs. The CDR3 region is CASNKGGQEPYEQYF. The CDR3 nucleotides read TGTGCCAGCAACAAGGGAGGACAGGAGCCCTACGAGCAGTACTTC.